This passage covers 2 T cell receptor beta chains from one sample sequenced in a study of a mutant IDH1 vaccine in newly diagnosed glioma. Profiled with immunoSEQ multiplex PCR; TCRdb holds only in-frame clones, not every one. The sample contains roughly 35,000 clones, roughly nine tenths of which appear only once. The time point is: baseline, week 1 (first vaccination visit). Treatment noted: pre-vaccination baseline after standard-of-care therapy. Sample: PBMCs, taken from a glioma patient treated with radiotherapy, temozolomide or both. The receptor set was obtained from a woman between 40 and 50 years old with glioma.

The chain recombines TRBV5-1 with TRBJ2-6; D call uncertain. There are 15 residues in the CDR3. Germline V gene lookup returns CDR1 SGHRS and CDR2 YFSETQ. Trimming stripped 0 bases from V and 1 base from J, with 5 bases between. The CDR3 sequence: CASSLGISGANVLTF. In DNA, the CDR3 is TGCGCCAGCAGCTTGGGAATATCTGGGGCCAACGTCCTGACTTTC.

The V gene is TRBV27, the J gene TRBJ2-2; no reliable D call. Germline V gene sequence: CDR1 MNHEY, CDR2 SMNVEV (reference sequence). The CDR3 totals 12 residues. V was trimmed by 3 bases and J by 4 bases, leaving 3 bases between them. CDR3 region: CASSFTTGELFF. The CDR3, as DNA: TGTGCCAGCAGTTTCACCACCGGGGAGCTGTTTTTT.